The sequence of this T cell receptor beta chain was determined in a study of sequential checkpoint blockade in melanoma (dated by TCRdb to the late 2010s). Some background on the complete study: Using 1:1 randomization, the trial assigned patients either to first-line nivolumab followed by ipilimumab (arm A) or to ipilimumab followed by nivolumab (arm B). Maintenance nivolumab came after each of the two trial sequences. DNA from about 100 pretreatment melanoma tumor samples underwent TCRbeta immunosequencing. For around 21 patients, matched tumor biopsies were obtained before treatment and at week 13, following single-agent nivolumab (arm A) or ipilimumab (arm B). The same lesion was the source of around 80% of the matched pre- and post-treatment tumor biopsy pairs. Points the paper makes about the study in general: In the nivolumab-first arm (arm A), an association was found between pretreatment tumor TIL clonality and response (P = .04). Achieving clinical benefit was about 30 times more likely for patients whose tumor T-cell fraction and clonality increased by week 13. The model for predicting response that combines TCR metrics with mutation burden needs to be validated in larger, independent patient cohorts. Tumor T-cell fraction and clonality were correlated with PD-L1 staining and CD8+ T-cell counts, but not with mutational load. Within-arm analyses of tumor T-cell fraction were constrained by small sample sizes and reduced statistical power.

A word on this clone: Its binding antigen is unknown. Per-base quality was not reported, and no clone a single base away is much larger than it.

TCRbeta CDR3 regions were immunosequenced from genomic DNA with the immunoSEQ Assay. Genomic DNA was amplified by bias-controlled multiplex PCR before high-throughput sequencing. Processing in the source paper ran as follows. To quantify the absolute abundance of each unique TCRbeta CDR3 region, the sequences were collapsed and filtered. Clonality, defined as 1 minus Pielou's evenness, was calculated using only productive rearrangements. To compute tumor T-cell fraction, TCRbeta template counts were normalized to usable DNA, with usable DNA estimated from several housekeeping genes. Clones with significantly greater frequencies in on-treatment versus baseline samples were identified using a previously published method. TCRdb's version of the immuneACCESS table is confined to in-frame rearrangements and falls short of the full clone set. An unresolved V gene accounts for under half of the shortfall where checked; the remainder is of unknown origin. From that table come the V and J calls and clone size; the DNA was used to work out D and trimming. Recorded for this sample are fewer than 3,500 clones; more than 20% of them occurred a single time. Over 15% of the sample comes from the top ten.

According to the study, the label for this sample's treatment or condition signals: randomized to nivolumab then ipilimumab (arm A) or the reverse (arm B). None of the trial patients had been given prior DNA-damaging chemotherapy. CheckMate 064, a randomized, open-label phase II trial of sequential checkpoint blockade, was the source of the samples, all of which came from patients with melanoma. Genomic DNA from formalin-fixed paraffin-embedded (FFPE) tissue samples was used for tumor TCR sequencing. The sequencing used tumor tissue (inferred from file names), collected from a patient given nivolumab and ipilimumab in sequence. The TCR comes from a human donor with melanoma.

For the CDR3, the sequence is CASTGTGTYEQYF. At the DNA level, the sequence is TGTGCCAGTACGGGGACGGGAACCTACGAGCAGTACTTC. The rearrangement joined TRBV19 to TRBJ2-7, with a tentative D call of TRBD1 or TRBD2, each matching 5 bases. V drops 7 bases and J drops 2 bases, leaving 12 bases in between. Its CDR3 holds 13 amino acids, cysteine through phenylalanine. The read is trimmed to its CDR3 DNA, 39 bases read in frame from base 1. The germline V gene (reference sequence) provides CDR1 LNHDA and CDR2 SQIVND. Supplemented by the reference TRBV19 and TRBJ2-7 proteins around the CDR3, the complete variable domain is DGGITQSPKYLFRKEGQNVTLSCEQNLNHDAMYWYRQDPGQGLRLIYYSQIVNDFQKGDIAEGYSVSREKKESFPLTVTSAQKNPTAFYLCASTGTGTYEQYFGPGTRLTVT.